This T cell receptor (beta chain) was recorded in a study of cytomegalovirus exposure and HLA in healthy donors. Primers: 60 Vbeta forward and 13 Jbeta reverse. The repertoire was sequenced with immunoSEQ multiplex PCR; TCRdb's copy has only in-frame clones and lacks some. Of around 150,000 clones listed, 68% are singletons. The study, taken as a whole, reports: Indistinguishable V segments such as TRBV6-2 and TRBV6-3 were excluded. Later on, a genetic analysis was performed. It linked a missense variant in DCLRE1C with V- and J-gene trimming of TCR beta. Later analysis identified several of the most significant clusters that appeared linked to common viral pathogens. Many donors shared some public TCRs, even though most TCR sequences were rare.

Notes on this clone: What it recognizes is unknown.

The V gene's germline CDR1 is LNHDA and CDR2 SQIVND (reference sequence). Trimming stripped 7 bases from V and 0 bases from J, with 12 bases between. This CDR3 comprises 15 residues. The sequence was obtained from a man aged 60-69 years in good health and CMV-seronegative. V usage is TRBV19 and J usage is TRBJ1-4; D is unresolved. The sequenced sample was PBMCs. The CDR3 spells CASNEGFATNEKLFF. CDR3 coding DNA: TGTGCCAGTAATGAGGGCTTCGCAACTAATGAAAAACTGTTTTTT.